The 20 T cell receptor beta chains below all came from one sample that was sequenced in a study of blood T cell repertoires in COVID-19. The data were produced by immunoSEQ multiplex PCR, yet TCRdb's version contains in-frame clones alone and is incomplete. The profile covers roughly 100,000 clones, with 81% appearing a single time and under 5.5% taken by the ten largest. The sequenced material came from peripheral blood. The receptors shown here come from an elderly man with COVID-19, enrolled during active disease.

This CDR3 is CASSVGGTGRNYGYTF. As DNA, the CDR3 is TGTGCCAGCAGCGTAGGCGGGACAGGGCGCAACTATGGCTACACCTTC. J is TRBJ1-2 and V is TRBV9; 9 bases are a match to TRBD1. The trim removed 0 bases at V and 2 bases at J, leaving 5 bases unmatched. The length of the CDR3 is 16 residues. The germline V gene has CDR1 SGDLS and CDR2 YYNGEE.

V gene TRBV5-6 combines with J gene TRBJ2-7; D not certain. The germline gives CDR1 SGHDT, CDR2 YYEEEE. V was shortened by 4 bases and J by 4 bases, with 9 bases between the two germline ends. The CDR3 is made up of 12 amino acids. CDR3 in amino acids: CASSATMYEQYF. The CDR3 DNA is TGTGCCAGCAGCGCGACAATGTACGAGCAGTACTTC. Full variable domain (remainder filled in from reference TRBV5-6 and TRBJ2-7): DAGVTQSPTHLIKTRGQQVTLRCSPKSGHDTVSWYQQALGQGPQFIFQYYEEEERQRGNFPDRFSGHQFPNYSSELNVNALLLGDSALYLCASSATMYEQYFGPGTRLTVT.

The V gene is TRBV30, the J gene TRBJ2-5; 7 bases match TRBD2. The CDR3 sequence is 12 residues long. The germline gives CDR1 GTSNPN, CDR2 SVGIG (reference sequence). Trimming at V came to 1 base and at J to 6 bases, leaving 2 bases not matched to a gene. In DNA, the CDR3 is TGTGCCTGGAGTGGGGGGGGACAGACCCAGTACTTC. As protein: CAWSGGGQTQYF.

The chain couples TRBV7-3 to TRBJ2-3; 8 nucleotides line up with TRBD1. With V trimmed by 3 bases and J by 5 bases, 1 base remained unmatched. Germline values: CDR1 SGHTA, CDR2 FQGTGA. The CDR3 runs to 13 residues. CDR3 nucleotides: TGTGCCAGCAGCTTTACAGGGGGAGATACGCAGTATTTT. It yields the protein CASSFTGGDTQYF.

The genes are TRBV12-3 or TRBV12-4 and TRBJ1-5; no definite D call. The CDR3 covers 12 residues. V was shortened by 5 bases and J by 8 bases, with 10 bases between the two germline ends. The CDR3 here is CASSRLAEPQHF. CDR3 nucleotides: TGTGCCAGCAGTCGGTTGGCGGAGCCCCAGCATTTT.

The gene calls are TRBV18 and TRBJ2-7, with D unclear. Trimming stripped 9 bases from V and 7 bases from J, with 19 bases between. This CDR3 has 13 residues. From germline, CDR1 is KGHSH and CDR2 LQKENI. CDR3 DNA sequence: TGTGCCAGTAGCCCGGCCCAGACCCTGGAGCAGTACTTC. Amino acids: CASSPAQTLEQYF.

The rearrangement joins TRBV5-1 to TRBJ2-5, with D possibly being TRBD1 (5 bases). Germline CDR1 reads SGHRS; CDR2 reads YFSETQ. The V end was cut by 2 bases, the J end by 5 bases, with 13 bases between. The CDR3 consists of 14 residues. CDR3 protein: CASSFGPTAETQYF. CDR3 in DNA: TGCGCCAGCAGCTTCGGCCCGACAGCGGAGACCCAGTACTTC.

The chain links TRBV5-4 to TRBJ2-5; 10 bases fit TRBD2. The CDR3 has 17 residues. Per the germline V gene, CDR1 is SGHNT and CDR2 is YYREEE (reference sequence). The ends lost 10 bases at V and 0 bases at J; junction bases unmatched: 15. CDR3 nucleotide sequence: TGTGCCGCGACCCGGACTAGCGGACCTGAGTACCAAGAGACCCAGTACTTC. Encoded protein: CAATRTSGPEYQETQYF.

The chain joins TRBV11-2 to TRBJ1-2; 11 nucleotides match TRBD1. Germline assignment: CDR1 SGHAT and CDR2 FQNNGV. V lost 5 bases to trimming and J lost 3 bases; unmatched junction nucleotides: 14. CDR3 length: 18 residues. The CDR3 DNA follows: TGTGCCAGCAGCCCAGTGGTAGGACAGGGGGCGCGATACTATGGCTACACCTTC. The encoded protein is CASSPVVGQGARYYGYTF.

The J gene is TRBJ1-1, the V gene TRBV6-1; TRBD1 matches 7 bases. Germline-derived CDR1 and CDR2 are MNHNS and SASEGT. Losses at the gene ends were 2 bases for V and 3 bases for J; bases not matched to a gene: 6. This CDR3 spans 15 amino acids. CDR3 sequence: CASSELAGGYTEAFF. CDR3 nucleotide sequence: TGTGCCAGCAGTGAACTCGCAGGGGGGTACACTGAAGCTTTCTTT.

V usage is TRBV5-1 and J usage is TRBJ1-2; D not certain. In germline, CDR1 is SGHRS, CDR2 YFSETQ. The CDR3 loop spans 14 amino acids. V lost 0 bases and J lost 1, with 7 bases in between. CDR3 nucleotide sequence: TGCGCCAGCAGCTTGGGCCGACTTAACTATGGCTACACCTTC. Amino acids: CASSLGRLNYGYTF.

The chain uses TRBV3-1 (or the pseudogene TRBV3-2) and TRBJ1-1; D not resolved. The CDR3 sequence is 12 residues long. V shed 1 base and J shed 14 bases, with 14 bases lying between them. Germline V gene sequence: CDR1 LGHDT, CDR2 YNNKEL (reference sequence). The CDR3 loop reads CASSQGGRNPFF. Written as DNA, the CDR3 is TGTGCCAGCAGCCAAGGAGGGCGGAATCCCTTCTTT.

The V and J genes are TRBV18 and TRBJ1-6, with TRBD1 matching over 10 bases. The CDR3 consists of 15 residues. The V segment lost 5 bases and the J segment 10 bases; nucleotides outside the gene matches: 8. Per the germline V gene, CDR1 is KGHSH and CDR2 is LQKENI. CDR3 sequence reads: CASSAGQDRGSPLHF. In DNA form, the CDR3 reads TGTGCCAGCTCAGCCGGCCAGGACAGGGGGTCACCCCTCCACTTT.

A single count supports this clone. The chain carries TRBV9 and TRBJ2-3, with TRBD1 matching 7 bases. The J segment lost 0 bases and the V segment lost 0 bases, leaving 7 bases of the junction unmatched. The V gene's germline CDR1 is SGDLS and CDR2 YYNGEE. This CDR3 region has 17 residues. The chain's CDR3 is CASSVGKGALSTDTQYF. The CDR3 nucleotides are TGTGCCAGCAGCGTAGGTAAGGGGGCCTTAAGCACAGATACGCAGTATTTT.

The chain recombines TRBV4-3 with TRBJ2-5, with TRBD1 identical over 8 bases. Germline V gene sequence: CDR1 LGHNA, CDR2 YSLEER. The CDR3 is 14 residues long. V dropped 4 bases and J dropped 3; count of bases not matched to a gene: 4. The CDR3 DNA reads as TGCGCCAGCAGCCCTGGGACAGGAGAAGAGACCCAGTACTTC. It codes for CASSPGTGEETQYF.

A single count supports this clone. The gene calls are TRBV2 and TRBJ2-3; D is possibly TRBD2 (6 bases). Trimming stripped 4 bases from V and 5 bases from J, with 13 bases between. CDR3 size: 14 residues. Looked up from germline, CDR1 is SNHLY and CDR2 is FYNNEI. CDR3 bases: TGTGCCAGCAGTGTTAGGATTAGCGGAGATACGCAGTATTTT. This gives the protein CASSVRISGDTQYF.

The chain carries TRBV18 and TRBJ2-5; 9 bases line up with TRBD1. The trim removed 1 base at V and 2 bases at J, leaving 5 bases unmatched. Germline V gene lookup returns CDR1 KGHSH and CDR2 LQKENI. The length of the CDR3 is 16 residues. The DNA of the CDR3 is TGTGCCAGCTCACCACAGAACAGGGGGCGGCAAGAGACCCAGTACTTC. This gives the protein CASSPQNRGRQETQYF. Combining the CDR3 with reference TRBV18 and TRBJ2-5 gives the whole variable domain NAGVMQNPRHLVRRRGQEARLRCSPMKGHSHVYWYRQLPEEGLKFMVYLQKENIIDESGMPKERFSAEFPKEGPSILRIQQVVRGDSAAYFCASSPQNRGRQETQYFGPGTRLLVL.

This chain joins TRBV6-2 or TRBV6-3 and TRBJ1-2; TRBD1 might be the D (5 bases). The length of the CDR3 is 16 residues. V lost 0 bases to trimming and J lost 3 bases, with 14 bases between them. Per the germline V gene, CDR1 is MNHEY and CDR2 is SVGEGT. As DNA, the CDR3 is TGTGCCAGCAGTTACTCGGACACCCGGGAGTACTATGGCTACACCTTC. It yields the protein CASSYSDTREYYGYTF.

This chain uses TRBV4-3 with TRBJ1-5; D gene unclear. V lost 5 bases and J 5 bases, leaving 10 bases between the germline ends. The germline V gene encodes CDR1 LGHNA and CDR2 YSLEER. This CDR3 contains 13 residues. The CDR3 loop is CASSVARDQPQHF. DNA of the CDR3: TGCGCCAGCAGCGTGGCTCGGGATCAGCCCCAGCATTTT.

The chain carries TRBV4-3 and TRBJ1-3; 10 bases agree with TRBD1. V gave up 0 bases and J gave up 4 bases; unmatched junction bases: 6. CDR1 and CDR2 (germline): LGHNA, YSLEER. The length of the CDR3 is 17 residues. Here the CDR3 DNA reads TGCGCCAGCAGCCAAGAGACAGGGGGCGCAGAAGGAAACACCATATATTTT. Protein sequence: CASSQETGGAEGNTIYF.